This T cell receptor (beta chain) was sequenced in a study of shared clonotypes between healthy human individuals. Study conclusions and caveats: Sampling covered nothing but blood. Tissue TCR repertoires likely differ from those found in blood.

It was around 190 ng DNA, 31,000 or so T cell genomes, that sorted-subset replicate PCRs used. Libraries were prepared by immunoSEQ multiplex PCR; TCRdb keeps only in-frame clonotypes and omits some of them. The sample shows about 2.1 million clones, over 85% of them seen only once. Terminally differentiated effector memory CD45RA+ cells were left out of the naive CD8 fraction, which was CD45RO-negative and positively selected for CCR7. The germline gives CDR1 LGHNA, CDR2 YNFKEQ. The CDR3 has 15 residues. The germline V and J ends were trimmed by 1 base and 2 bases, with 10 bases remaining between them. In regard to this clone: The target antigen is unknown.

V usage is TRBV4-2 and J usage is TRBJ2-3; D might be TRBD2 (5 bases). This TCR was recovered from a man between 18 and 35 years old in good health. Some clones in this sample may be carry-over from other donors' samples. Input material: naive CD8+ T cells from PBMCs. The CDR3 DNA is TGTGCCAGCAGCCAAGTGGCTAGCTACACAGATACGCAGTATTTT. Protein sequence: CASSQVASYTDTQYF.